These 2 T cell receptor beta chains came from one sample sequenced in a study of CD8 T cells in ankylosing spondylitis. TCRdb fed the 5' RACE reads into MiXCR, producing one record per CDR3 protein. The table lists roughly 240,000 distinct CDR3 sequences, around 32% of them singletons, with about 4% in the top ten. Sequencing was done on a sample of blood, either unsorted or a sorted T cell fraction (not recorded which). The receptors come from a male donor with ankylosing spondylitis or in good health (not recorded which).

The gene calls are TRBV9 and TRBJ2-1; 7 bases map to TRBD2. Germline assignment: CDR1 SGDLS and CDR2 YYNGEE. The CDR3 covers 11 residues. V shed 8 bases, J shed 9 bases, and the junction held 5 bases outside the gene matches. CDR3 amino acids: CASGGGAEQFF. CDR3 DNA: TGTGCCAGTGGGGGGGGAGCTGAGCAGTTCTTC.

This chain connects TRBV11-1 to TRBJ1-2, with D unclear. The CDR3 spans 13 residues. The germline V gene encodes CDR1 SGHAT and CDR2 FQDESV (reference sequence). Trimming cost V 5 bases and J 0 bases, with 7 bases left between them. The chain's CDR3 is CASSPQSNYGYTF. In DNA, the CDR3 is TGTGCCAGCAGCCCCCAGTCTAACTATGGCTACACCTTC.